Listed here are 21 T cell receptor beta chains from one sample, sequenced in a study of blood T cells in healthy people across ages. The use of a sample-barcoded 5' primer and a J-beta primer mix characterized a second PCR of 7 to 11 cycles. A single record per CDR3 protein comes from TCRdb applying MiXCR to the 5' RACE reads. The table shows about 670,000 distinct CDR3 sequences, with 52% occurring only once. The sample taken for sequencing was blood. The receptors shown here come from an elderly woman in good health.

This clonotype was counted at least ten times. The CDR3 reads CASSEIPGTTYNEQFF. CDR3 coding DNA: TGTGCCAGCAGCGAAATACCCGGGACTACCTACAATGAGCAGTTCTTC. The chain carries TRBV9 and TRBJ2-1, with 7 bases matching TRBD2. Germline V gene data show CDR1 as SGDLS and CDR2 as YYNGEE. Unmatched junction bases numbered 8, after V lost 3 bases and J lost 2 bases. The CDR3 loop spans 16 amino acids.

The rearrangement links TRBV28 to TRBJ2-1; no clear D. V shed 5 bases and J shed 2 bases, with 7 bases lying between them. The CDR3 loop spans 13 amino acids. The germline CDR1 and CDR2 sequences are MDHEN and SYDVKM. This chain's CDR3 is CASSRRAYNEQFF. In DNA form, the CDR3 reads TGTGCCAGCAGTAGGAGAGCCTACAATGAGCAGTTCTTC.

Worth noting for this clonotype: Relative to the germline gene, one junction end is altered; a read error may explain this. This chain links TRBV4-1 with TRBJ2-5, with TRBD2 matching 10 bases. The CDR3 covers 16 residues. The V gene's germline CDR1 is MGHRA and CDR2 YSYEKL. The CDR3 protein is CASGQGVAGGPYEQHF. In DNA form, the CDR3 reads TGCGCCAGCGGCCAAGGGGTAGCGGGAGGCCCCTACGAGCAGCACTTC.

This chain links TRBV6-5 with TRBJ2-1, with D possibly matching TRBD2 (5 bases). The germline V gene encodes CDR1 MNHEY and CDR2 SVGAGI. V dropped 2 bases and J dropped 9 bases, with 8 bases sitting between them. CDR3 length equals 12 residues. DNA of the CDR3: TGTGCCAGCAGTTACGAGGGTCTTGAGCAGTTCTTC. It specifies CASSYEGLEQFF.

The gene calls are TRBV21-1 and TRBJ2-7; the listed D gene, TRBD1, was not tested against the DNA. TRBV21-1 has pseudogene status. The CDR3 spans 17 residues. The DNA of the CDR3 is TGTGCCAGCAGCAAAGTAGGTAGAACCGAAGAGGGGAGCGAGCAGTACTTC. This codes for CASSKVGRTEEGSEQYF.

Points on this clonotype: This could be a read error, since a much larger clone is one nucleotide away. The V gene is TRBV10-2, the J gene TRBJ1-5, with D maybe TRBD1 (6 bases). The CDR3 runs to 15 residues. Germline CDR1 WSHSY, CDR2 SAAADI. Between the trimmed V and J ends, which lost 6 bases and 0 bases, there was a span of 12 bases. CDR3 sequence reads: CASRLTGFSNQPQHF. The DNA of the CDR3 is TGCGCCAGCAGGCTCACAGGGTTTAGCAATCAGCCCCAGCATTTT.

In this sample, this clonotype turned up many times. The chain carries TRBV6-5 and TRBJ2-2; D is ambiguous. The V end lost 5 bases, the J end lost 0 bases, and 10 bases lay between the germline ends. Germline loops: CDR1 MNHEY, CDR2 SVGAGI. This CDR3 is built from 15 residues. This CDR3 reads CASSMTGTNTGELFF. CDR3 nucleotide sequence: TGTGCCAGCAGTATGACGGGTACGAACACCGGGGAGCTGTTTTTT.

The table lists this clonotype with many counts. The chain couples TRBV10-3 to TRBJ2-7, with D perhaps matching TRBD1 (5 bases). Germline V gives CDR1 ENHRY, CDR2 SYGVKD. This CDR3 region has 13 residues. Trimming pared 6 bases from V and 5 bases from J, leaving 14 bases between. The CDR3 DNA is TGTGCCATCAGAGGGGCGGTTTGGAACGAGCAGTACTTC. Its translation is CAIRGAVWNEQYF.

This clonotype was seen many times. The chain has TRBV10-3 and TRBJ1-2; no definite D call. The CDR3 is 13 residues long. Germline V gene data show CDR1 as ENHRY and CDR2 as SYGVKD. Trimming removed 0 bases from V and 4 bases from J, with 6 bases in between. CDR3 DNA sequence: TGTGCCATCAGTGAGTCGGGCAGCTATGGCTACACCTTC. Amino acids: CAISESGSYGYTF.

This chain links TRBV4-3 with TRBJ2-5; 7 bases are a match to TRBD2. The V gene end was trimmed by 0 bases and the J gene end by 2 bases; junction bases not matched to a gene: 12. The CDR3 length is 18 residues. Germline CDR1 and CDR2: LGHNA and YSLEER. Here the CDR3 reads CASSQDLWRGLEQETQYF. DNA for the CDR3: TGCGCCAGCAGCCAAGATCTGTGGCGGGGGTTAGAACAAGAGACCCAGTACTTC.

The chain has TRBV10-3 and TRBJ2-5; D might be TRBD2 (6 bases). The CDR3 consists of 14 residues. Trimming removed 3 bases at V and 5 bases at J, with 13 bases between. Germline-derived CDR1 and CDR2 are ENHRY and SYGVKD. The CDR3 protein is CAISEGTPPETQYF. As DNA, the CDR3 is TGTGCCATCAGTGAAGGGACTCCACCCGAGACCCAGTACTTC.

The chain couples TRBV12-3 or TRBV12-4 to TRBJ2-1, with a weak D call TRBD2 (7 bases). This CDR3 is 17 amino acids long. V lost 5 bases, J lost 1 base, and 18 bases lay in between. The DNA for the CDR3 is TGTGCCAGCAGTCCGGCGGGGGCGGGGGCGTCCTACAATGAGCAGTTCTTC. This codes for CASSPAGAGASYNEQFF.

This chain connects TRBV29-1 to TRBJ2-7; 7 bases match TRBD1. Trimming at V came to 7 bases and at J to 2 bases, leaving 5 bases not matched to a gene. Germline assignment: CDR1 SQVTM and CDR2 ANQGSEA. The CDR3 has 12 amino acids. The CDR3, as DNA: TGCAGCGCAGGGGGAATGGCCTACGAGCAGTACTTC. Its translation is CSAGGMAYEQYF.

With regard to this clonotype: A much larger clone sits a single nucleotide away, making a read error possible. The J gene is TRBJ2-7, the V gene TRBV4-2; no reliable D call. The CDR3 length is 13 residues. V lost 4 bases and J lost 1, with 8 bases in between. The germline CDR1 and CDR2 sequences are LGHNA and YNFKEQ. The CDR3 DNA is TGTGCCAGCAGCCGCGAACCGTCCTACGAGCAGTACTTC. Amino acids: CASSREPSYEQYF.

The rearrangement uses TRBV12-3 or TRBV12-4 and TRBJ2-3, with D possibly matching TRBD2 (5 bases). The CDR3 runs 15 residues. V lost 4 bases and J 15 bases, leaving 26 bases between the germline ends. The CDR3 is CASSSSGIRANVQYF. CDR3 DNA: TGTGCCAGCAGTTCGAGCGGAATCAGAGCAAATGTGCAATATTTT.

For this clonotype: A much more abundant neighbour one base away suggests this may be a read error. The chain couples TRBV20-1 to TRBJ2-6; 10 bases agree with TRBD1. Germline CDR1 DFQATT, CDR2 SNEGSKA (reference sequence). This CDR3 contains 15 residues. The CDR3 bases are TGCAGTGCTCCCCATGGTGGGACAGGGGTCAACGTCCTGACTTTC. As protein: CSAPHGGTGVNVLTF.

The chain combines TRBV7-9 with TRBJ1-2; maybe TRBD1 (5 bases). Germline V gives CDR1 SEHNR, CDR2 FQNEAQ (reference sequence). V dropped 3 bases and J dropped 4 bases, with 12 bases sitting between them. The CDR3 extends over 14 amino acids. The CDR3 DNA reads TGTGCCAGCAGCTTTGTGGACAATTCCTATGGCTACACCTTC. The encoded protein is CASSFVDNSYGYTF.

The J gene is TRBJ2-4, the V gene TRBV7-2; D may be TRBD2 (5 bases). The assigned J gene may be wrong: the sequence end matches TRBJ2-7 better. Looked up from germline, CDR1 is SGHTA and CDR2 is FQGNSA. The length of the CDR3 is 15 residues. DNA for the CDR3: TGTGCCAGCAGCCCCCTAGCCGTTTATCCCGACGAGCAGTACTTC. It encodes CASSPLAVYPDEQYF.

Details on this clonotype: This may arise from a read error, as a much more abundant clone is one base away. The V and J genes are TRBV7-2 and TRBJ2-7; D possibly corresponds to TRBD1 (5 bases). The CDR3 spans 14 residues. Per germline, CDR1 SGHTA and CDR2 FQGNSA. The V end lost 5 bases, the J end lost 6 bases, and 17 bases lay between the germline ends. CDR3 in amino acids: CASSRNQGWGEQYF. CDR3 DNA sequence: TGTGCCAGCAGCAGAAACCAGGGTTGGGGCGAGCAGTACTTC.

This clonotype was seen more than once but under ten times. The rearrangement joins TRBV7-9 to TRBJ2-1; TRBD1 matches 8 bases. This CDR3 region has 15 residues. With V trimmed by 4 bases and J by 5 bases, 7 bases remained unmatched. Germline V gene lookup returns CDR1 SEHNR and CDR2 FQNEAQ (reference sequence). The CDR3 coding sequence is TGTGCCAGCAGCTCGGCCGGGACAGGTGACAATGAGCAGTTCTTC. Translation gives CASSSAGTGDNEQFF. Filled out from reference TRBV7-9 and TRBJ2-1, the complete variable domain reads DTGVSQNPRHKITKRGQNVTFRCDPISEHNRLYWYRQTLGQGPEFLTYFQNEAQLEKSRLLSDRFSAERPKGSFSTLEIQRTEQGDSAMYLCASSSAGTGDNEQFFGPGTRLTVL.

Regarding this clonotype: A much larger clone is a single base away; this may be a read error. This chain links TRBV6-1 with TRBJ2-4; TRBD2 is a possible D gene (5 bases). The CDR3 runs 14 residues. Germline V lookup: CDR1 MNHNS, CDR2 SASEGT. CDR3 bases: TGTACCAGCAGCGGACGGCTAGCCAAAAACATTCAGTACTTC. Its protein is CTSSGRLAKNIQYF.